A single sample is the source of the 2 T cell receptor beta chains below, sequenced in a study of cytomegalovirus exposure and HLA in healthy donors. The PCR had 60 Vbeta and 13 Jbeta primers. Assay: immunoSEQ multiplex PCR; the TCRdb copy retains only in-frame clones and omits some. Of about 160,000 clones listed, roughly 82% were seen once; the top ten hold 3%. Sequencing input: PBMCs. The receptor source for this set is a woman between 50 and 59 years old in good health and CMV-seropositive.

This chain uses TRBV7-8 with TRBJ1-1, with TRBD1 identical over 9 bases. This CDR3 spans 19 amino acids. V shed 5 bases and J 0 bases; nucleotides not matched to a gene: 16. Germline V gene data show CDR1 as SGHVS and CDR2 as FQNEAQ. CDR3 protein: CASSGHPGQGTLMNTEAFF. The CDR3 nucleotides are TGTGCCAGCAGCGGGCACCCGGGACAGGGAACTCTCATGAACACTGAAGCTTTCTTT.

This clone occurred a few times. The CDR3 loop reads CASSSGTGSEKLFF. CDR3 nucleotides: TGTGCCAGCAGCTCCGGGACAGGGAGTGAAAAACTGTTTTTT. The gene calls are TRBV13 and TRBJ1-4; 9 bases are a match to TRBD1. Germline V gene data show CDR1 as PRHDT and CDR2 as FYEKMQ (reference sequence). The CDR3 consists of 14 residues. Unmatched junction bases numbered 4, after V lost 4 bases and J lost 7 bases. Full variable domain (missing parts from reference TRBV13 and TRBJ1-4): AAGVIQSPRHLIKEKRETATLKCYPIPRHDTVYWYQQGPGQDPQFLISFYEKMQSDKGSIPDRFSAQQFSDYHSELNMSSLELGDSALYFCASSSGTGSEKLFFGSGTQLSVL.